Reported below is one T cell receptor (beta chain). There are 15 residues in the CDR3. These data originate in a study of blood T cell repertoires in COVID-19. Study-wide background: COVID-19 samples, acute and convalescent, were from the United States, Italy and Spain.

In the authors' workflow: It was from reference gene primer amplification that nucleated cell counts were estimated. Some clones are missing from TCRdb's copy, which holds only in-frame ones; the method was immunoSEQ multiplex PCR. D and trimming come from the DNA, and the V and J calls and clone size come from that table. This sample has 40,000 or so clones, with approximately 90% found just once. The sequenced sample consisted of peripheral blood. The chain couples TRBV21-1 to TRBJ1-1; the table gives TRBD1 as D, unverified against the DNA. TRBV21-1 is termed a pseudogene. This sequence was found in a man aged 25 to 40 with active or convalescent COVID-19. CDR3 residues: CASSNHQGRNTEAFF. The CDR3 bases are TGTGCCAGCAGCAATCACCAGGGAAGGAACACTGAAGCTTTCTTT.